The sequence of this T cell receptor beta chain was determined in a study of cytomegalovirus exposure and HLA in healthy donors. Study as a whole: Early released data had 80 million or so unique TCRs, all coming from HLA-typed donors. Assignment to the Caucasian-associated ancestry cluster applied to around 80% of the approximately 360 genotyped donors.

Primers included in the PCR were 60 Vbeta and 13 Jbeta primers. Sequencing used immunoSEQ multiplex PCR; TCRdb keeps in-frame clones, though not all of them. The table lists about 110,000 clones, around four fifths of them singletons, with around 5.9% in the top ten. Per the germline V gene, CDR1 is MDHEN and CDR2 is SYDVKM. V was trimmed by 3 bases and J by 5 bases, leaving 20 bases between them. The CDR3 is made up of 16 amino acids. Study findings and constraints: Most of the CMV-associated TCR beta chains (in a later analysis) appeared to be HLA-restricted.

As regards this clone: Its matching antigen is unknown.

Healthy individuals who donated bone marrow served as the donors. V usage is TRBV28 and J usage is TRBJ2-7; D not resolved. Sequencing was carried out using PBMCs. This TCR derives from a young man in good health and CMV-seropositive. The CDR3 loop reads CASSFLGNSLRNEQYF. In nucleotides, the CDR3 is TGTGCCAGCAGTTTCCTAGGTAATTCCCTCCGTAACGAGCAGTACTTC.